This T cell receptor beta chain is drawn from a study of blood T cell repertoires in COVID-19. Study at large: Collection of acute and convalescent COVID-19 samples took place in the United States, Italy and Spain. PBMCs, B-cell-depleted T cells, or T cells provided the cDNA or gDNA that made up the material.

The authors' processing: Amplification with reference gene primers provided the estimates of nucleated cell counts. The table came from immunoSEQ multiplex PCR; TCRdb's copy has only in-frame clones and leaves some out. The DNA was the basis for D and trimming; V, J and clone size are from that table. Among about 100,000 clones listed, roughly 92% were seen once. This CDR3 has 14 amino acids. V lost 7 bases, J lost 0 bases, and 13 bases lay in between. CDR1 and CDR2 (germline): SQVTM, ANQGSEA. This TCR derives from a man aged 65 to 79 with acute or convalescent COVID-19. The gene calls are TRBV29-1 and TRBJ1-3; no firm D call. The sequencing input was peripheral blood. In DNA, the CDR3 is TGCAGCGCCCGAACCGGGAGCTCTGGAAACACCATATATTTT. Amino acid sequence: CSARTGSSGNTIYF. Using reference TRBV29-1 and TRBJ1-3 for the parts outside the CDR3, the full variable domain is SAVISQKPSRDICQRGTSLTIQCQVDSQVTMMFWYRQQPGQSLTLIATANQGSEATYESGFVIDKFPISRPNLTFSTLTVSNMSPEDSSIYLCSARTGSSGNTIYFGEGSWLTVV.